This T cell receptor (beta chain) was sequenced in a study of T cell changes during pregnancy in multiple sclerosis. The germline V gene has CDR1 SGHTA and CDR2 FQGNSA. The CDR3 loop spans 13 amino acids. The ends were cut back, 5 bases at V and 5 bases at J, with 12 bases in the middle. Measured with immunoSEQ multiplex PCR; TCRdb has only the in-frame clones, and not every one. The sample consists of approximately 97,000 clones, 90% of them appearing once. Specimen: peripheral blood, collected in the second trimester of pregnancy. The receptor was isolated from a female donor in good health, enrolled as a control in a pregnancy study. The chain uses TRBV7-2 and TRBJ1-1; D unresolved. In DNA form, the CDR3 reads TGTGCCAGCAGCCACGGGATAGGGACTGAAGCTTTCTTT. Protein product: CASSHGIGTEAFF.